The 32 T cell receptor beta chains reported below all come from one sample, sequenced in a study of regulatory T cells in long-lasting Graves disease. Noted time point: persistent/refractory GD, antithyroid drugs over 5 years with positive TRAb. Preparation of the TCR library used RNA extracted from PBMCs. Library construction for TCR beta used iRepertoire HTBI primers and Arm-PCR of CDR3 regions. TCRdb fed the multiplex PCR reads into MiXCR, producing one record per CDR3 protein. The profile covers 650,000 to 850,000 distinct CDR3 sequences, with 25% to 35% appearing a single time and about two fifths taken by the ten largest. The sample consisted of peripheral blood mononuclear cells (PBMCs), taken when the disease was refractory, from a patient treated with antithyroid drugs. The receptors stem from a female donor with Graves disease.

The J gene is TRBJ1-1, the V gene TRBV5-1; D gene unclear. Germline V gene data show CDR1 as SGHRS and CDR2 as YFSETQ. The CDR3 is 15 amino acids. The V end was cut by 0 bases, the J end by 5 bases, with 14 bases between. CDR3 sequence (DNA): TGCGCCAGCAGCTTGGTACAAATAGGGAATACTGAAGCTTTCTTT. Protein product: CASSLVQIGNTEAFF. The variable domain in full, with the rest retrieved from reference TRBV5-1 and TRBJ1-1, is KAGVTQTPRYLIKTRGQQVTLSCSPISGHRSVSWYQQTPGQGLQFLFEYFSETQRNKGNFPGRFSGRQFSNSRSEMNVSTLELGDSALYLCASSLVQIGNTEAFFGQGTRLTVV.

This clonotype appeared a few times. The rearrangement uses TRBV12-3 or TRBV12-4 and TRBJ1-4; TRBD1 agrees at 7 bases. V gave up 5 bases and J gave up 3 bases; unmatched junction bases: 6. This CDR3 region has 15 residues. For the CDR3, the DNA is TGTGCCAGCAGTCCGACAGGGTCCTCTAATGAAAAACTGTTTTTT. The encoded protein is CASSPTGSSNEKLFF.

Comment on this clonotype: This may be a read error, as it is one base from a much larger clone. The chain carries TRBV10-3 and TRBJ1-2, with D tentatively TRBD1 (6 bases). The CDR3 has 13 residues. Per germline, CDR1 ENHRY and CDR2 SYGVKD. Trimming took off 2 bases at V and 7 bases at J, with 11 bases between the two ends. Here the CDR3 reads CAISEKSGAGYTF. CDR3 nucleotides: TGTGCCATCAGTGAGAAGTCAGGGGCTGGCTACACCTTC.

The chain employs TRBV28 and TRBJ1-1; 8 bases fit TRBD1. This CDR3 has 17 amino acids. V was clipped by 3 bases and J by 0 bases; unmatched bases: 9. The germline V gene encodes CDR1 MDHEN and CDR2 SYDVKM. Here the CDR3 reads CASSLPPQGGMNTEAFF. CDR3 nucleotides: TGTGCCAGCAGTTTGCCCCCACAGGGGGGGATGAACACTGAAGCTTTCTTT.

This clonotype was counted a single time. The CDR3 does not end in the conserved phenylalanine or tryptophan, so this is likely a read error. The V call is TRBV9, the J call TRBJ1-1, with 11 bases lining up with TRBD1. V shed 3 bases, J shed 4 bases, and the junction held 8 bases outside the gene matches. In germline, CDR1 is SGDLS, CDR2 YYNGEE. This CDR3 has 16 amino acids. DNA of the CDR3: TGTGCCAGCAGCGCCCTAACCGGGACAGGGGGCACTGAAGCTTTCTCT. Amino acid sequence: CASSALTGTGGTEAFS.

This clonotype has just a few counts. The chain has TRBV5-1 and TRBJ1-1; perhaps TRBD1 as D (6 bases). The CDR3 covers 16 residues. The V gene lost 5 bases and the J gene lost 2 bases, with 19 bases spanning the gap. Germline CDR1 is SGHRS and CDR2 is YFSETQ. CDR3 amino acids: CASSLEGGTFNTEAFF. CDR3 nucleotides: TGCGCCAGCAGTCTCGAGGGGGGCACTTTTAACACTGAAGCTTTCTTT.

This clonotype showed up just a few times. The chain employs TRBV27 and TRBJ1-5; TRBD1 matches 7 bases. V shed 4 bases and J 0 bases; nucleotides not matched to a gene: 6. Germline V gives CDR1 MNHEY, CDR2 SMNVEV (reference sequence). This CDR3 comprises 16 residues. CDR3 amino acids: CASSSGQTNSNQPQHF. The DNA of the CDR3 is TGTGCCAGCAGTTCGGGACAGACTAATAGCAATCAGCCCCAGCATTTT.

This sequence joins TRBV5-1 and TRBJ1-5, with D perhaps matching TRBD1 (6 bases). The V end was cut by 2 bases, the J end by 3 bases, with 12 bases between. Germline V CDR1 and CDR2: SGHRS, YFSETQ. The CDR3 loop spans 15 amino acids. This CDR3 is CASSFYTGSNQPQHF. The DNA of the CDR3 is TGCGCCAGCAGCTTCTACACAGGGTCCAATCAGCCCCAGCATTTT.

This clonotype was observed a handful of times. This chain links TRBV7-8 with TRBJ1-5; 8 bases align to TRBD1. With 4 bases clipped from V and 5 bases from J, the junction kept 7 bases outside the gene matches. The CDR3 consists of 15 residues. Germline V gene sequence: CDR1 SGHVS, CDR2 FQNEAQ. CDR3 in amino acids: CASSSGTGRDQPQHF. The CDR3 bases are TGTGCCAGCAGCTCCGGGACAGGAAGAGATCAGCCCCAGCATTTT.

This clonotype was counted a few times. The chain carries TRBV28 and TRBJ2-6, with D unresolved. The V end was cut by 4 bases, the J end by 0 bases, with 10 bases between. There are 16 residues in the CDR3. The V gene's germline CDR1 is MDHEN and CDR2 SYDVKM. The chain's CDR3 is CASSSRRSSGANVLTF. The CDR3 DNA reads TGTGCCAGCAGTTCCCGCCGGAGCTCTGGGGCCAACGTCCTGACTTTC.

V gene TRBV29-1 combines with J gene TRBJ2-5; possibly TRBD1 or TRBD2 for D (5 bases each). Per germline, CDR1 SQVTM and CDR2 ANQGSEA. CDR3 length: 12 residues. The V gene lost 4 bases and the J gene lost 4 bases, with 10 bases spanning the gap. The DNA for the CDR3 is TGCAGCGTTGCGCCAGGGAGAGAGACCCAGTACTTC. As protein: CSVAPGRETQYF.

V gene TRBV28 combines with J gene TRBJ1-4; 7 bases match TRBD1. CDR3 size: 17 residues. V was clipped by 5 bases and J by 2 bases; unmatched bases: 11. Germline assignment: CDR1 MDHEN and CDR2 SYDVKM. The CDR3 here is CASSPLTGCRTNEKLFF. CDR3 coding DNA: TGTGCCAGCAGTCCCCTGACAGGGTGTCGGACTAATGAAAAACTGTTTTTT.

This clonotype was detected only a few times. The chain carries TRBV6-1 and TRBJ2-5, with D possibly TRBD2 on 5 matching bases. The V end was cut by 6 bases, the J end by 3 bases, with 17 bases between. Germline CDR1 is MNHNS and CDR2 is SASEGT. This CDR3 contains 15 residues. CDR3 coding DNA: TGTGCCAGCAGCCGAGGACTGAGTAACGAAGAGACCCAGTACTTC. Protein product: CASSRGLSNEETQYF.

CDR3 sequence: CSVVASEAFF. In DNA, the CDR3 is TGCAGCGTTGTGGCCTCTGAAGCTTTCTTT. The chain is built from TRBV29-1 and TRBJ1-1; the D is unclear. The CDR3 extends over 10 amino acids. V was trimmed by 4 bases and J by 6 bases, leaving 6 bases between them. Germline CDR1 reads SQVTM; CDR2 reads ANQGSEA.

In this sample, this clonotype turned up many times. V usage is TRBV11-2 and J usage is TRBJ2-5; D is unclear. Germline lookup yields CDR1 SGHAT and CDR2 FQNNGV. Deletions cut 5 bases from V and 5 bases from J, with 6 bases between. This CDR3 is built from 11 residues. The CDR3 is CASSQRETQYF. DNA for the CDR3: TGTGCCAGCAGCCAAAGGGAGACCCAGTACTTC.

The J gene is TRBJ1-4, the V gene TRBV5-1, with a tentative D call TRBD1 (5 bases). The V gene lost 1 base and the J gene lost 7 bases, with 11 bases spanning the gap. The germline V gene has CDR1 SGHRS and CDR2 YFSETQ. CDR3 size: 14 residues. CDR3 nucleotides: TGCGCCAGCAGCTTGACAGGAGGCCGTGAAAAACTGTTTTTT. This translates into CASSLTGGREKLFF.

This rearrangement joins TRBV19 to TRBJ1-5, with 10 bases that match TRBD1. The J segment lost 0 bases and the V segment lost 6 bases, leaving 8 bases of the junction unmatched. Germline V gene lookup returns CDR1 LNHDA and CDR2 SQIVND (reference sequence). The CDR3 spans 17 residues. This CDR3 is CASRSGQGTYSNQPQHF. The DNA for the CDR3 is TGTGCCAGTAGGTCGGGACAGGGGACTTATAGCAATCAGCCCCAGCATTTT.

V and J are TRBV20-1 and TRBJ2-4; TRBD2 is a possible D gene (5 bases). The CDR3 covers 15 residues. V lost 3 bases and J lost 0, with 12 bases in between. Germline lookup yields CDR1 DFQATT and CDR2 SNEGSKA (reference sequence). CDR3: CSASLPLEAKNIQYF. CDR3 sequence (DNA): TGCAGTGCTAGCCTGCCACTAGAAGCCAAAAACATTCAGTACTTC.

There are many counts of this clonotype. The rearrangement joins TRBV12-5 to TRBJ1-2; D call uncertain. Per germline, CDR1 LGHNT and CDR2 FRNRAP. V lost 4 bases to trimming and J lost 8 bases, with 11 bases between them. The CDR3 length is 12 residues. This CDR3 reads CASGSLGPGYTF. As DNA, the CDR3 is TGTGCTAGTGGTTCCCTTGGCCCCGGCTACACCTTC.

The J gene is TRBJ2-5, the V gene TRBV7-2; D gene uncertain. V lost 6 bases and J lost 2, with 10 bases in between. CDR1 is SGHTA and CDR2 is FQGNSA in the germline V gene. This CDR3 spans 13 amino acids. The DNA of the CDR3 is TGTGCCAGCAGGCTCGGATGGCAAGAGACCCAGTACTTC. It specifies CASRLGWQETQYF.

V usage is TRBV2 and J usage is TRBJ2-2, with 9 bases identical to TRBD1. With 11 bases clipped from V and 5 bases from J, the junction kept 9 bases outside the gene matches. This CDR3 spans 14 amino acids. The V gene's germline CDR1 is SNHLY and CDR2 FYNNEI. In DNA form, the CDR3 reads TGTGCCTGGGTGGGACAGGGTGAAACCGGGGAGCTGTTTTTT. As protein: CAWVGQGETGELFF.

This chain uses TRBV27 with TRBJ1-6; 8 bases are a match to TRBD1. The V and J ends lost 6 bases and 8 bases, in that order; junction bases with no gene match: 15. The CDR3 has 17 amino acids. Germline assignment: CDR1 MNHEY and CDR2 SMNVEV (reference sequence). CDR3 nucleotides: TGTGCCAGCAGCTCGATCGGACAGGGTCCCATCCATTCACCCCTCCACTTT. Encoded protein: CASSSIGQGPIHSPLHF.

The genes are TRBV29-1 and TRBJ1-1, with a weak D call TRBD1 (5 bases). V lost 6 bases and J lost 2, with 10 bases in between. The germline CDR1 and CDR2 sequences are SQVTM and ANQGSEA. This CDR3 comprises 12 residues. The CDR3 DNA follows: TGCAGCGTCGAACAGGTAAACACTGAAGCTTTCTTT. Amino acids: CSVEQVNTEAFF.

This rearrangement joins TRBV28 to TRBJ2-1, with D perhaps TRBD2 (6 bases). Trimming cost V 7 bases and J 4 bases, with 11 bases left between them. Looked up from germline, CDR1 is MDHEN and CDR2 is SYDVKM. There are 13 residues in the CDR3. For the CDR3, the DNA is TGTGCCAGCACGCGGGCGGGGTACAATGAGCAGTTCTTC. This encodes CASTRAGYNEQFF.

The V call is TRBV25-1, the J call TRBJ1-6; possible D gene TRBD1, 6 bases. Germline-derived CDR1 and CDR2 are MGHDK and SYGVNS. V dropped 1 base and J dropped 7 bases, with 11 bases sitting between them. CDR3 size: 15 residues. The CDR3 nucleotides are TGTGCCAGCAGTGAATGGGGCCAGGGGAATTCACCCCTCCACTTT. Its protein is CASSEWGQGNSPLHF.

The table lists this clonotype with many counts. The chain carries TRBV28 and TRBJ1-2; the D gene is possibly TRBD1 (6 bases). The length of the CDR3 is 14 residues. Trimming took 7 bases from V and 4 from J, leaving 16 bases between them. Germline CDR1 and CDR2: MDHEN and SYDVKM. Here the CDR3 DNA reads TGTGCCAGCACCTTAGGGGGGGTGGGCTATGGCTACACCTTC. This codes for CASTLGGVGYGYTF.

This clonotype was recorded at least ten times. J is TRBJ1-1 and V is TRBV2; no clear D gene. Trimming left V 7 bases short and J 1 base short, with 16 bases between. CDR1 is SNHLY, CDR2 FYNNEI, per germline. This CDR3 is 15 amino acids long. CDR3 region: CASNPDAAGNTEAFF. Here the CDR3 DNA reads TGTGCCAGCAATCCGGACGCGGCGGGGAACACTGAAGCTTTCTTT.

This clonotype was recorded only once. The chain recombines TRBV20-1 with TRBJ2-3; 10 bases agree with TRBD2. After removal of 1 base from V and 3 bases from J, the junction contained 1 base not matched to a gene. Germline CDR1 and CDR2: DFQATT and SNEGSKA (reference sequence). This CDR3 has 14 amino acids. CDR3 nucleotide sequence: TGCAGTGCTAGAGCTAGCGGGAGAACAGATACGCAGTATTTT. Its translation: CSARASGRTDTQYF.

This clonotype was seen more than once but under ten times. The CDR3 region is CSVVGGSSYTF. The DNA of the CDR3 is TGCAGCGTAGTGGGGGGCTCGAGCTACACCTTC. This chain joins TRBV29-1 and TRBJ1-2, with D maybe TRBD1 (6 bases). Germline V gene sequence: CDR1 SQVTM, CDR2 ANQGSEA. The CDR3 totals 11 residues. The germline V and J ends were trimmed by 6 bases and 9 bases, with 14 bases remaining between them.

The chain couples TRBV28 to TRBJ1-1; 7 bases agree with TRBD1. The CDR3 loop spans 13 amino acids. Trimming cost V 5 bases and J 7 bases; bases outside gene matches: 7. CDR1 and CDR2 (germline): MDHEN, SYDVKM. The CDR3 nucleotides read TGTGCCAGCAGTACCAGACGGGACAGTGAAGCTTTCTTT. Its protein is CASSTRRDSEAFF.

This clonotype occurred a few times. This chain connects TRBV6-1 to TRBJ1-4; D is ambiguous. Germline V lookup: CDR1 MNHNS, CDR2 SASEGT. There are 14 residues in the CDR3. V lost 2 bases to trimming and J lost 9 bases, with 13 bases between them. In DNA form, the CDR3 reads TGTGCCAGCAGTGAACTCAGGCGGGTTAAAAAACTGTTTTTT. Protein sequence: CASSELRRVKKLFF.

V is TRBV29-1 and J is TRBJ1-1; D call uncertain. V was pared by 1 base and J by 2 bases, with 11 bases between. The germline gives CDR1 SQVTM, CDR2 ANQGSEA. The CDR3 sequence is 14 residues long. As DNA, the CDR3 is TGCAGCGTTGAAGGGTGGGGTTTTAACACTGAAGCTTTCTTT. This sequence encodes CSVEGWGFNTEAFF.